The 5 T cell receptor beta chains below all came from one sample that was sequenced in a study of OX40 agonist ivuxolimab in advanced cancers. The assay was immunoSEQ multiplex PCR, and TCRdb's table has in-frame clones only and misses some. The repertoire includes tens of thousands of clones, 80% of them detected once, and 3% to 5% sits in the top ten. The source material was CD4+ or CD8+ T cells sorted from blood, sampled in a trial of the OX40 agonist ivuxolimab. The origin of the receptors is an adult with an advanced solid tumor such as melanoma, head and neck, liver or kidney cancer.

The table lists this clone with a count of one. The chain recombines TRBV5-4 with TRBJ2-5; TRBD1 might be the D (6 bases). From germline, CDR1 is SGHNT and CDR2 YYREEE (reference sequence). The CDR3 is made up of 14 amino acids. V was clipped by 6 bases and J by 1 base, with 13 bases between them. The CDR3 spells CASTGTTGQETQYF. CDR3 nucleotide sequence: TGTGCCAGCACGGGTACGACAGGCCAAGAGACCCAGTACTTC.

As DNA, the CDR3 is TGTGCCAGTAGTAGGGGACAGGCGAGCTCCTACGAGCAGTACTTC. It specifies CASSRGQASSYEQYF. The V call is TRBV19, the J call TRBJ2-7; 8 bases match TRBD1. The V and J ends lost 4 bases and 0 bases, in that order; junction bases with no gene match: 5. Germline values: CDR1 LNHDA, CDR2 SQIVND (reference sequence). The CDR3 has 15 amino acids.

The genes are TRBV29-1 and TRBJ1-3, with D unresolved. The CDR3 spans 12 residues. Germline V CDR1 and CDR2: SQVTM, ANQGSEA. V lost 7 bases, J lost 4 bases, and 11 bases lay in between. This CDR3 reads CSAYWSGNTIYF. The DNA of the CDR3 is TGCAGCGCATATTGGTCAGGAAACACCATATATTTT.

V gene TRBV7-8 combines with J gene TRBJ2-7; no clear D gene. Per germline, CDR1 SGHVS and CDR2 FQNEAQ. V was cut by 5 bases and J by 3 bases, with 5 bases left in between. The CDR3 loop spans 11 amino acids. The CDR3 coding sequence is TGTGCCAGCAGCCTGCTCTACGAGCAGTACTTC. It encodes CASSLLYEQYF.

CDR3 region: CASSLINYGYTF. Here the CDR3 DNA reads TGTGCCAGCAGCCTGATAAACTATGGCTACACCTTC. The V call is TRBV6-5, the J call TRBJ1-2, with D unresolved. This CDR3 region has 12 residues. Germline loops: CDR1 MNHEY, CDR2 SVGAGI. The V and J ends lost 6 bases and 2 bases respectively, with 7 bases between them.